This TCR beta chain was recorded in a study of blood T cell repertoires in COVID-19. At the level of the study: COVID-19 samples collected from the United States, Italy and Spain covered acute and convalescent phases.

This CDR3 is 15 amino acids long. Germline V gene data show CDR1 as MDHEN and CDR2 as SYDVKM. The V gene end was trimmed by 5 bases and the J gene end by 7 bases; junction bases not matched to a gene: 11. The protocol was immunoSEQ multiplex PCR, while the TCRdb copy is restricted to in-frame clones and leaves out a portion. The sample records around 26,000 clones, roughly 91% being singletons. The sequence derives from a man aged 65 to 85 with active COVID-19. The sample taken for sequencing was peripheral blood. The V gene is TRBV28, the J gene TRBJ1-2; 9 nucleotides match TRBD1. For the CDR3, the DNA is TGTGCCAGCAGTCCGAGGACAGGGGCCCCTGTTGGCTACACCTTC. It translates to CASSPRTGAPVGYTF.